Listed here are 18 T cell receptor beta chains from one sample, sequenced in a study of graft-versus-host responses after intestinal transplantation. Method: immunoSEQ multiplex PCR; TCRdb's copy keeps in-frame clones and lacks some. The repertoire includes roughly 70,000 clones, just under 95% of them detected once, and 6.5% to 7% sits in the top ten. Source: bone marrow, taken around 730 days after intestinal transplantation. The receptors come from a human patient who received an intestinal transplant, so some T cells may come from the graft donor.

V and J are TRBV9 and TRBJ2-7; 11 bases are shared with TRBD2. This CDR3 contains 14 residues. The V gene's germline CDR1 is SGDLS and CDR2 YYNGEE. The J segment lost 3 bases and the V segment lost 3 bases, leaving 2 bases of the junction unmatched. CDR3 in DNA: TGTGCCAGCAGCGCGGGACTAGCGGTCTACGAGCAGTACTTC. Its protein product is CASSAGLAVYEQYF. Looking up the rest from reference TRBV9 and TRBJ2-7 gives the full variable domain: DSGVTQTPKHLITATGQRVTLRCSPRSGDLSVYWYQQSLDQGLQFLIQYYNGEERAKGNILERFSAQQFPDLHSELNLSSLELGDSALYFCASSAGLAVYEQYFGPGTRLTVT.

V and J are TRBV19 and TRBJ2-1; TRBD2 agrees at 7 bases. V shed 7 bases, J shed 2 bases, and the junction held 5 bases outside the gene matches. Germline CDR1 is LNHDA and CDR2 is SQIVND (reference sequence). The CDR3 length is 14 residues. CDR3 nucleotides: TGTGCCAGTAACGCGGGGGTAGCCTACAATGAGCAGTTCTTC. It is translated as CASNAGVAYNEQFF.

The chain joins TRBV27 to TRBJ2-1; D is uncertain. Trimming left V 5 bases short and J 5 bases short, with 10 bases between. The CDR3 length is 13 residues. The germline gives CDR1 MNHEY, CDR2 SMNVEV (reference sequence). Written as DNA, the CDR3 is TGTGCCAGCAGTCCGCCCTTCGACAATGAGCAGTTCTTC. Translated, it gives CASSPPFDNEQFF.

V is TRBV18 and J is TRBJ1-3; 7 bases align to TRBD1. The germline V gene has CDR1 KGHSH and CDR2 LQKENI. The CDR3 has 16 amino acids. With V trimmed by 0 bases and J by 6 bases, 8 bases remained unmatched. The CDR3 region has the DNA TGTGCCAGCTCACCACCGTCCGGGACAGCCGAAAACACCATATATTTT. Its protein is CASSPPSGTAENTIYF. The variable domain in full, with the rest retrieved from reference TRBV18 and TRBJ1-3, is NAGVMQNPRHLVRRRGQEARLRCSPMKGHSHVYWYRQLPEEGLKFMVYLQKENIIDESGMPKERFSAEFPKEGPSILRIQQVVRGDSAAYFCASSPPSGTAENTIYFGEGSWLTVV.

This clone turned up a few times. The chain uses TRBV29-1 and TRBJ2-3; 13 nucleotides line up with TRBD2. Germline CDR1 is SQVTM and CDR2 is ANQGSEA. The CDR3 runs to 18 residues. Unmatched junction bases numbered 12, after V lost 4 bases and J lost 2 bases. CDR3 sequence: CSVVAWETSGRFTDTQYF. CDR3 sequence (DNA): TGCAGCGTTGTGGCCTGGGAGACTAGCGGGAGGTTCACAGATACGCAGTATTTT.

The chain is built from TRBV27 and TRBJ2-5; 7 bases align to TRBD2. Looked up from germline, CDR1 is MNHEY and CDR2 is SMNVEV (reference sequence). The CDR3 extends over 17 amino acids. Germline trimming cut 8 bases from V and 3 bases from J; bases unmatched to any gene: 18. The CDR3 bases are TGTGCCAGCTTCACTAAAGAGCGGGGAGGCCCCAAAGAGACCCAGTACTTC. It is translated as CASFTKERGGPKETQYF.

CDR3 bases: TGCGCCAGCCGCCAGGACTTGGACTTATACGAGCAGTACTTC. Its protein product is CASRQDLDLYEQYF. The gene calls are TRBV5-1 and TRBJ2-7; D is possibly TRBD2 (5 bases). Germline CDR1 SGHRS, CDR2 YFSETQ. V lost 7 bases and J lost 4, with 18 bases in between. The CDR3 extends over 14 amino acids.

The chain uses TRBV27 and TRBJ2-3, with no clear D. With 5 bases removed from V and 4 bases from J, the gap between germline ends came to 16 bases. In germline, CDR1 is MNHEY, CDR2 SMNVEV (reference sequence). The CDR3 sequence is 15 residues long. This chain's CDR3 is CASSRTPTGPDTQYF. CDR3 coding DNA: TGTGCCAGCAGTCGCACCCCGACCGGCCCAGATACGCAGTATTTT.

The J gene is TRBJ2-5, the V gene TRBV6-6; D might be TRBD2 (5 bases). This CDR3 comprises 11 residues. V was pared by 7 bases and J by 5 bases, with 8 bases between. The germline CDR1 and CDR2 sequences are MNHNY and SVGAGI (reference sequence). The CDR3 DNA reads as TGTGCCAGCACTGGCGGGGAGACCCAGTACTTC. It specifies CASTGGETQYF.

The chain couples TRBV10-3 to TRBJ1-1; D might be TRBD1 (6 bases). V lost 6 bases to trimming and J lost 0 bases, with 14 bases between them. CDR1 and CDR2 (germline): ENHRY, SYGVKD. The CDR3 totals 15 residues. The CDR3 reads CAIRETGYMNTEAFF. The CDR3 region has the DNA TGTGCCATCAGAGAAACAGGGTACATGAACACTGAAGCTTTCTTT.

V usage is TRBV7-9 and J usage is TRBJ2-3; tentatively, D is TRBD1 (5 bases). The germline CDR1 and CDR2 sequences are SEHNR and FQNEAQ (reference sequence). CDR3 length: 15 residues. V lost 2 bases and J lost 1, with 10 bases in between. For the CDR3, the DNA is TGTGCCAGCAGCTTAATCTCGACAGGCACAGATACGCAGTATTTT. Residues: CASSLISTGTDTQYF.

V and J are TRBV12-5 and TRBJ1-5; the match to TRBD1 covers 9 bases. Germline-derived CDR1 and CDR2 are LGHNT and FRNRAP. V lost 1 base and J lost 5; bases outside the gene matches: 0. The CDR3 runs to 14 residues. In DNA form, the CDR3 reads TGTGCTAGTGGTTTGGGACAGGGGGATCAGCCCCAGCATTTT. The encoded protein is CASGLGQGDQPQHF.

This clone has only one observation. The chain employs TRBV6-5 and TRBJ1-1; D not resolved. CDR1 MNHEY and CDR2 SVGAGI come from the germline V gene. The ends were cut back, 6 bases at V and 6 bases at J, with 5 bases in the middle. This CDR3 region has 10 residues. The CDR3 spells CASRSPEAFF. For the CDR3, the DNA is TGTGCCAGCAGATCCCCTGAAGCTTTCTTT.

The chain joins TRBV30 to TRBJ2-7; perhaps D is TRBD1 or TRBD2 (5 bases each). This CDR3 comprises 14 residues. Germline values: CDR1 GTSNPN, CDR2 SVGIG (reference sequence). V was clipped by 0 bases and J by 6 bases, with 15 bases between them. The CDR3 sequence: CAWSVYLGPSEQYF. In DNA, the CDR3 is TGTGCCTGGAGTGTATATCTGGGACCCTCCGAGCAGTACTTC.

The gene calls are TRBV5-1 and TRBJ2-3; the D gene could be TRBD1 or TRBD2 (5 bases each). The CDR3 has 15 amino acids. Germline V gene lookup returns CDR1 SGHRS and CDR2 YFSETQ. V lost 2 bases to trimming and J lost 4 bases, with 14 bases between them. As DNA, the CDR3 is TGCGCCAGCAGCTTTCCACCACCGGGACCAGATACGCAGTATTTT. As protein: CASSFPPPGPDTQYF. The variable domain in full, completed from reference TRBV5-1 and TRBJ2-3, reads KAGVTQTPRYLIKTRGQQVTLSCSPISGHRSVSWYQQTPGQGLQFLFEYFSETQRNKGNFPGRFSGRQFSNSRSEMNVSTLELGDSALYLCASSFPPPGPDTQYFGPGTRLTVL.

This chain uses TRBV5-1 with TRBJ2-7; D might be TRBD2 (6 bases). The germline V gene encodes CDR1 SGHRS and CDR2 YFSETQ. This CDR3 region has 14 residues. V shed 2 bases and J shed 3 bases, with 12 bases lying between them. CDR3 sequence reads: CASSFVGGGYEQYF. CDR3 coding DNA: TGCGCCAGCAGCTTCGTGGGAGGAGGCTACGAGCAGTACTTC.

This clone has just one count. The J gene is TRBJ2-7, the V gene TRBV7-2; 8 bases agree with TRBD2. V was clipped by 3 bases and J by 3 bases; unmatched bases: 7. The CDR3 consists of 15 residues. Germline V gene lookup returns CDR1 SGHTA and CDR2 FQGNSA. CDR3 in DNA: TGTGCCAGCAGCTTCCTCCCCAGCGGGAGCTACGAGCAGTACTTC. Amino acids: CASSFLPSGSYEQYF.

The chain recombines TRBV28 with TRBJ2-4; D not resolved. V lost 2 bases and J 2 bases, leaving 10 bases between the germline ends. The CDR3 loop spans 15 amino acids. Germline lookup yields CDR1 MDHEN and CDR2 SYDVKM. The CDR3 reads CASSLPGGTKNIQYF. The CDR3, as DNA: TGTGCCAGCAGTTTACCGGGCGGAACCAAAAACATTCAGTACTTC.